This T cell receptor beta chain was found in a study of neurological immune-mediated disorders. The CDR3 has 16 amino acids. The ends were cut back, 4 bases at V and 1 base at J, with 14 bases in the middle. Germline lookup yields CDR1 SGHRS and CDR2 YFSETQ. This clonotype has at least ten counts. Preparation of the unsorted libraries drew on 2 million PBMCs stored at -80 C. TCRdb independently ran MiXCR on the 5' RACE reads; one entry per CDR3 protein. The table has tens of thousands of distinct CDR3 sequences, roughly 15% seen once. Sequenced sample: PBMCs. The J gene is TRBJ2-2, the V gene TRBV5-1; either TRBD1 or TRBD2 may supply D (5 bases each). The TCR was taken from a woman aged 50 to 60 in good health. The CDR3 loop reads CASSRGPEVNTGELFF. CDR3 DNA: TGCGCCAGCAGCAGGGGACCGGAGGTGAACACCGGGGAGCTGTTTTTT.